This TCR beta chain comes out of a study of identical twins (dated by TCRdb to about 2016). Turning to the overall study: To test whether fetal clonotypes persist, this study deep-sequenced TCR alpha and beta repertoires from monozygotic twins, from unrelated adults of various ages, and from cord blood. Replicate twin experiments were performed at different times using different library preparation protocols to rule out contamination.

Every donor was a healthy Caucasian. The twin cohort comprised three pairs of female monozygotic twins, all aged about 18 to 29 years. Miltenyi CD45RO+ enrichment and human naive T-cell isolation kits were used to isolate memory (CD45RO+) and naive T cells from PBMC. A remark on this clonotype: This clone's antigen is unknown. Base qualities are not provided; no much larger clone lies one nucleotide away.

Paper-wide results and their limitations: Conclusions relied on cross-sectional statistical analysis, since the same donors could not be followed over many years. Out-of-frame TCR alpha sharing in monozygotic twins was systematically underestimated by recombination models, whereas sharing between unrelated individuals was in agreement with the recombination models. Compared with coincidental sharing between unrelated individuals, out-of-frame TCR alpha sequences shared between twins had an excess of sequences with low generation probability. Invariant T cells such as MAIT and iNKT could partly confound zero-insertion analyses, though diverse VJ usage argued against this for most clonotypes. In beta out-of-frame sequences, excess twin sharing was weaker, because having fewer shared sequences lowered the signal-to-noise ratio. Fewer insertions were carried by abundant cord blood beta clonotypes, a similar but weaker trend appeared in young adult naive repertoires, and no such trend appeared in memory repertoires.

Taken from cysteine to phenylalanine, the CDR3 has 16 residues. Just CDR3 DNA is preserved here, 48 bases in frame from base 1. V and J lose 3 bases and 0 bases, and a span of 12 bases separates them. The germline V gene provides CDR1 KGHSH and CDR2 LQKENI. Library creation used 5' RACE. Sequencing took place on an Illumina HiSeq 2000. Template switching introduced a universal primer binding site; the final cDNA contained a unique molecular identifier, enabling accurate counting of TCR cDNA molecules. First-strand cDNA for TCR alpha and beta chains was synthesized from specific primers in the conserved constant-segment region. To control for contamination, every cDNA library carried two barcodes: a SMART-Mk sample barcode plus Illumina barcodes. TruSeq adapter sequences and Illumina sample barcodes were added in two successive PCR steps. The TCR alpha and beta cDNA libraries were sequenced on the Illumina HiSeq platform using custom primers. Processing in the source paper ran as follows. MiGEC processed the raw reads to extract unique molecular identifiers, while MiXCR was used to determine the CDR3 positions. For each individual, recombination models were inferred using an EM algorithm with the repgenHMM and IGoR tools. The tcR package in R was used for shared clonotype analysis, with sharing normalized by the product of cloneset sizes. To study raw recombination free of thymic and clonal selection effects, out-of-frame nonproductive sequences were analyzed. TCRdb reworked the public reads: Q25 trimming with fastp, MiXCR clone assembly, productive beta chains retained. Every entry covers one CDR3 protein and lists the most common genes and DNA from its rows. None of the V and J calls come from the authors' own analysis; TCRdb made them. This sample is represented by about 280,000 distinct CDR3 sequences; more than 6.5% of them were singletons. The leading ten clones occupy over 2% of the sample.

This sample was also put to use in a study of yellow fever vaccine responses in identical twins. The second investigation adds: The T cell response to vaccination in identical twins was reported by the authors to appear partly convergent and partly personalized. In the study, vaccine-responding T cell clones were precisely tracked in identical twins.

This sequence originates from a woman between 18 and 29 years old in good health. The sequencing sample was made of memory (CD45RO+) T cells sorted from blood. Explained via the paper, the cell subset or site label denotes: CD45RO+ enriched T cells. The chain joins TRBV18 to TRBJ1-5; there is no confident call for the D gene. The bases are TGTGCCAGCTCACCCAATGGGGTTTTTAGCAATCAGCCCCAGCATTTT. The translation is CASSPNGVFSNQPQHF.